This entry describes one T cell receptor beta chain. This record belongs to a study of OX40 agonist ivuxolimab in advanced cancers. Assay used: immunoSEQ multiplex PCR; TCRdb lists only in-frame clones, some missing. The sample lists about 73,000 clones; roughly nine tenths were seen once. The CDR3 extends over 15 amino acids. The V and J ends lost 5 bases and 4 bases respectively, with 16 bases between them. The germline V gene encodes CDR1 SGHAT and CDR2 FQNNGV. The sample was CD4+ or CD8+ T cells sorted from blood, taken in a trial of the OX40 agonist ivuxolimab. The TCR comes from an adult with an advanced solid tumor such as melanoma, head and neck, liver or kidney cancer. This chain uses TRBV11-2 with TRBJ2-3; a weak D match, TRBD2 (6 bases). This CDR3 reads CASSRRGAVPDTQYF. Here the CDR3 DNA reads TGTGCCAGCAGCCGGAGGGGAGCCGTCCCAGATACGCAGTATTTT.